A few counts support the clone carrying this T cell receptor beta chain. The target antigen is unknown. These data originate in a study of shared clonotypes between healthy human individuals. Trimming left V 8 bases short and J 1 base short, with 20 bases between. This CDR3 has 17 amino acids. The germline gives CDR1 MNHEY, CDR2 SMNVEV (reference sequence). Study-level findings and limits: Memory subsets had estimated richness that was generally smaller than that of naive subsets.

Each of the donors was a healthy adult who was HIV-negative and had not had a recent acute infection or vaccination. CD4+ cell separation produced CD45RA+ naive and CD45RA-negative memory subsets. Data came from immunoSEQ multiplex PCR; TCRdb stores just in-frame clones and leaves some out. The sample shows 550,000 to 800,000 clones, under 80% of them seen only once. The clonotype comes from a woman under 40 in good health. The chain employs TRBV27 and TRBJ2-2, with D possibly being TRBD2 (5 bases). The sample comprised memory CD4+ T cells sorted from blood. The subset here: CD45RA-negative fraction. The CDR3 reads CASGNDREMWNTGELFF. In DNA form, the CDR3 reads TGTGCCAGCGGAAATGACCGGGAAATGTGGAACACCGGGGAGCTGTTTTTT.